This note documents a single T cell receptor (beta chain) sequence. As originally analysed: The authors estimated nucleated cell counts from reference gene primer amplification. Method: immunoSEQ multiplex PCR; TCRdb's copy keeps in-frame clones and lacks some. D and trimming were read from the DNA, whereas the V and J calls and clone size are those reported in that table. The sample shows about 180,000 clones, about 88% of them seen only once. V lost 5 bases to trimming and J lost 2 bases; unmatched junction nucleotides: 6. Per the germline V gene, CDR1 is SGHRS and CDR2 is YFSETQ. CDR3 length: 14 amino acids. The sample is drawn from a study of blood T cell repertoires in COVID-19. Turning to the study itself: Sites in the United States, Italy and Spain provided acute and convalescent COVID-19 samples. From T cells, B-cell-depleted T cells, or PBMCs came the material, which was cDNA or gDNA.

The sequence was collected from a woman in her 30s with active or convalescent COVID-19. The source material was peripheral blood. The J gene is TRBJ1-2, the V gene TRBV5-1, with 7 bases aligning to TRBD1. CDR3 amino acids: CASSRQGENYGYTF. The CDR3 nucleotides are TGCGCCAGCAGTCGACAGGGCGAAAACTATGGCTACACCTTC.